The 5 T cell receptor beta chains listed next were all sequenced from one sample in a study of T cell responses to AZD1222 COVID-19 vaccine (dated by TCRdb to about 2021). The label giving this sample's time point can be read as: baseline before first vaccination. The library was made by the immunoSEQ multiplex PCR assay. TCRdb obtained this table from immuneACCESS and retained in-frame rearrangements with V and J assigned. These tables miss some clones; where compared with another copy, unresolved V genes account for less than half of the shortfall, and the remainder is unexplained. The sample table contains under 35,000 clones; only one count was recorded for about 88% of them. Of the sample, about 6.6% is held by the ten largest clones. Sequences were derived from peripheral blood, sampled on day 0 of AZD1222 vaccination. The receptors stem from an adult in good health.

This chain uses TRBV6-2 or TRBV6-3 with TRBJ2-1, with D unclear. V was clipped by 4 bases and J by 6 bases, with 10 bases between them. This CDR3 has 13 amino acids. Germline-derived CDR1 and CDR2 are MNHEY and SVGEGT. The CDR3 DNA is TGTGCCAGCAGTTCCAGAGCCTCCAATGAGCAGTTCTTC. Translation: CASSSRASNEQFF.

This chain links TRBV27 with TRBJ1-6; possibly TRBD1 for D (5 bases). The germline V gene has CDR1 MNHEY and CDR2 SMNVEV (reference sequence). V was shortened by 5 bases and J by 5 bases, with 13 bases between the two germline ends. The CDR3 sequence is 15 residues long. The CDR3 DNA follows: TGTGCCAGCAGTCCCGGGACCCTAAATAATTCACCCCTCCACTTT. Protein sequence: CASSPGTLNNSPLHF.

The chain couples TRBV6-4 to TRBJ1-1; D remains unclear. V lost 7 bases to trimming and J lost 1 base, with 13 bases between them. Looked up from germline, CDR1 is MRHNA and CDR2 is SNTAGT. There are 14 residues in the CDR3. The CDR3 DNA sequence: TGTGCCAGCACCGTAGGTGATACGAACACTGAAGCTTTCTTT. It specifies CASTVGDTNTEAFF.

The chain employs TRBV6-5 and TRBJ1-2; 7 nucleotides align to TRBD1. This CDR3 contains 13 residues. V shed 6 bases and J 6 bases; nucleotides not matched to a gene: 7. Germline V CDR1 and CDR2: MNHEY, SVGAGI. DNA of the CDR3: TGTGCCAGCAGGAGACAGGGAGTAAATGGCTACACCTTC. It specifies CASRRQGVNGYTF.

CDR3 sequence (DNA): TGTGCCACCAGCAGAGATGGAGGGGGGCCAGAGACCCAGTACTTC. Translation gives CATSRDGGGPETQYF. The J gene is TRBJ2-5, the V gene TRBV15; D may match TRBD1 or TRBD2 (6 bases each). The V end was cut by 0 bases, the J end by 4 bases, with 12 bases between. Germline CDR1 reads LNHNV; CDR2 reads YYDKDF (reference sequence). The CDR3 covers 15 residues.